The clone carrying this TCR beta chain was counted between two and nine times. What it recognizes is unknown. CDR3 length equals 16 residues. The V segment lost 6 bases and the J segment 11 bases; nucleotides outside the gene matches: 21. Germline-derived CDR1 and CDR2 are DFQATT and SNEGSKA (reference sequence). This sample is part of a study of identical twins. Study-wide results and caveats: Within beta out-of-frame sequences, the excess sharing observed between twins was weaker.

There were only healthy Caucasians among the donors. Unique molecular identifiers were present on the cDNA, which also gained a universal primer site by template switching. TCRdb reprocessed the 5' RACE reads with MiXCR, giving one entry per CDR3 protein. The sample consists of 500,000 or so distinct CDR3 sequences, around 15% of them appearing once. These data also formed part of another study, on yellow fever vaccine responses in identical twins.

This sequence originates from a woman between 18 and 30 years old in good health. Sequenced: CD4+ T cells sorted from blood. This chain joins TRBV20-1 and TRBJ1-1; 10 bases line up with TRBD1. As DNA, the CDR3 is TGCAGTGCCAGACGGGACAGGGGTCGATTATCTACCTTCGCTTTCTTT. Translating gives CSARRDRGRLSTFAFF.